This T cell receptor beta chain was identified during a study of T-cell reconstitution after alpha-beta-depleted transplantation in children. The table lists this clonotype with a few counts. The antigen is not known. Unique molecular identifiers were incorporated into the prepared TCRbeta library. TCRdb analysed the PCR reads with MiXCR anew, one entry per CDR3 protein. The sample contains 440,000 or so distinct CDR3 sequences, 43% of which appear only once. Study-wide results and caveats: By about two months after transplant, alpha-beta T cells reportedly arose from several hundred graft clones that had expanded. Day-60 TCRbeta diversity that was high in some patients was derived from surviving recipient T cells and thymic progenitors. Once a year had passed after transplant, T-cell counts and diversity came mostly from newly produced T cells.

The V end lost 1 base, the J end lost 6 bases, and 13 bases lay between the germline ends. Germline V CDR1 and CDR2: LGHNA, YNFKEQ. The CDR3 runs to 15 residues. This sequence originates from a girl aged 2 to 10 with aplastic anemia, due to receive a stem cell transplant. The chain is built from TRBV4-2 and TRBJ2-1, with D tentatively TRBD1 (6 bases). The sequencing used PBMCs, collected before TCRalphabeta/CD19-depleted stem cell transplant. The CDR3 nucleotides read TGTGCCAGCAGCCAAGTGCAGGGGAACGCCAATGAGCAGTTCTTC. It translates to CASSQVQGNANEQFF.